The subject of this entry is one TCR beta chain. This sample is drawn from a study of PD-1 blockade in mismatch repair-deficient tumors. Germline loops: CDR1 SGHAT, CDR2 FQNNGV. After removal of 3 bases from V and 10 bases from J, the junction contained 5 bases not matched to a gene. CDR3 size: 12 residues. Clones were sequenced by immunoSEQ multiplex PCR, and TCRdb holds only the in-frame ones, with some missing. The sample has some 100,000 clones, 70% to 85% seen once. This sequence joins TRBV11-2 and TRBJ1-1, with 7 bases that match TRBD1. The receptor was isolated from an adult with mismatch repair-deficient cancer. The sample here was peripheral blood, taken 30 to 36 weeks after starting pembrolizumab. The CDR3 DNA sequence: TGTGCCAGCAGCTTTTTACCAGGGGGAGCTTTCTTT. This gives the protein CASSFLPGGAFF.